Each of the 26 T cell receptor beta chains below was sequenced from the same sample in a study of blood T cell repertoires in COVID-19. Data came from immunoSEQ multiplex PCR; TCRdb stores just in-frame clones and leaves some out. The sample holds some 330,000 clones, more than 70% seen once. Sequencing used PBMCs or T cells enriched from blood (not recorded which). These receptors were obtained from a man aged 35 to 55 in a cohort exposed to, infected with or recovered from COVID-19 (not recorded which).

V and J are TRBV2 and TRBJ2-2, with 7 bases identical to TRBD1. V was clipped by 6 bases and J by 0 bases; unmatched bases: 4. CDR1 and CDR2 from the germline V gene are SNHLY and FYNNEI. The CDR3 totals 15 residues. In DNA, the CDR3 is TGTGCCAGCAGAGGGGACAGCTCGAACACCGGGGAGCTGTTTTTT. Encoded protein: CASRGDSSNTGELFF.

In nucleotides, the CDR3 is TGTGCCAGCAGGAGCGGGGGGCCAGCTGGGTGGCAGTTCTTC. It translates to CASRSGGPAGWQFF. The J gene is TRBJ2-1, the V gene TRBV28; 9 bases match TRBD2. The CDR3 consists of 14 residues. V shed 6 bases and J 12 bases; nucleotides not matched to a gene: 12. The germline gives CDR1 MDHEN, CDR2 SYDVKM.

The table lists this clone with a count of one. V gene TRBV15 combines with J gene TRBJ1-5, with D possibly being TRBD1 (5 bases). This CDR3 contains 13 residues. CDR1 and CDR2 from the germline V gene are LNHNV and YYDKDF (reference sequence). V was pared by 1 base and J by 6 bases, with 7 bases between. The CDR3 nucleotides are TGTGCCACCAGCAGAGTGGGGCTTCAGCCCCAGCATTTT. This translates into CATSRVGLQPQHF.

This chain uses TRBV6-5 with TRBJ1-2, with 11 nucleotides matching TRBD1. The germline gives CDR1 MNHEY, CDR2 SVGAGI. Trimming took 0 bases from V and 2 from J; bases not matched to a gene: 2. This CDR3 has 16 amino acids. CDR3 bases: TGTGCCAGCAGTTACTCGGGGACAGGGGGGAACTATGGCTACACCTTC. It translates to CASSYSGTGGNYGYTF.

V gene TRBV30 combines with J gene TRBJ2-6; 8 bases fit TRBD2. From germline, CDR1 is GTSNPN and CDR2 SVGIG (reference sequence). The CDR3 is 20 residues long. V shed 3 bases and J 0 bases; nucleotides not matched to a gene: 16. The CDR3 protein is CAWRGGLTSVDHSGANVLTF. The CDR3 nucleotides are TGTGCCTGGAGGGGGGGCCTGACTAGCGTAGATCACTCTGGGGCCAACGTCCTGACTTTC.

This chain uses TRBV28 with TRBJ2-4; the match to TRBD1 covers 8 bases. Germline V lookup: CDR1 MDHEN, CDR2 SYDVKM. The CDR3 extends over 14 amino acids. Trimming took 6 bases from V and 4 from J; bases not matched to a gene: 5. The DNA for the CDR3 is TGTGCCAGCAGACCCGGACAGGGTAAAAACATTCAGTACTTC. Residues: CASRPGQGKNIQYF.

The chain recombines TRBV7-9 with TRBJ1-6; tentatively, D is TRBD1 (5 bases). Looked up from germline, CDR1 is SEHNR and CDR2 is FQNEAQ (reference sequence). This CDR3 contains 13 residues. V dropped 2 bases and J dropped 7 bases, with 6 bases sitting between them. Here the CDR3 DNA reads TGTGCCAGCAGCTTAAAGGGGAATTCACCCCTCCACTTT. The encoded protein is CASSLKGNSPLHF.

The gene calls are TRBV5-1 and TRBJ1-4; 12 bases fit TRBD1. CDR1 and CDR2 from the germline V gene are SGHRS and YFSETQ. The CDR3 extends over 14 amino acids. The V gene end was trimmed by 5 bases and the J gene end by 8 bases; junction bases not matched to a gene: 4. The CDR3 bases are TGCGCCAGCAGTGGTGGGACAGGGGGCGAAAAACTGTTTTTT. It specifies CASSGGTGGEKLFF.

V gene TRBV19 combines with J gene TRBJ1-1; TRBD1 matches 8 bases. Germline trimming cut 5 bases from V and 1 base from J; bases unmatched to any gene: 6. Germline V CDR1 and CDR2: LNHDA, SQIVND (reference sequence). The CDR3 totals 15 residues. The CDR3 sequence is CASSWGQATNTEAFF. The CDR3 DNA reads as TGTGCCAGTAGTTGGGGACAGGCCACGAACACTGAAGCTTTCTTT.

This clone appeared a single time. The chain recombines TRBV10-2 with TRBJ1-3, with D possibly matching TRBD1 (5 bases). The CDR3 is 13 amino acids. From germline, CDR1 is WSHSY and CDR2 SAAADI. Trimming left V 10 bases short and J 0 bases short, with 10 bases between. DNA of the CDR3: TGCGCCACTGCCGGGGGCTCTGGAAACACCATATATTTT. It is translated as CATAGGSGNTIYF.

CDR3 sequence reads: CSVAKPLGPNYGYTF. The CDR3 nucleotides are TGCAGCGTTGCAAAGCCTTTGGGGCCTAACTATGGCTACACCTTC. V gene TRBV29-1 combines with J gene TRBJ1-2; tentative D call: TRBD1 (5 bases). The germline V gene encodes CDR1 SQVTM and CDR2 ANQGSEA. The CDR3 runs 15 residues. The V and J ends lost 4 bases and 0 bases respectively, with 15 bases between them.

The chain couples TRBV5-5 to TRBJ1-1; weak D call: TRBD1 (5 bases). Trimming took 4 bases from V and 1 from J, leaving 11 bases between them. Germline V gene lookup returns CDR1 SGHKS and CDR2 YYEKEE (reference sequence). CDR3 length equals 14 residues. CDR3 DNA: TGTGCCAGCAGCCCAACCAGGGAGAACACTGAAGCTTTCTTT. Amino acids: CASSPTRENTEAFF.

The chain carries TRBV5-5 and TRBJ1-2; 7 bases match TRBD1. The germline CDR1 and CDR2 sequences are SGHKS and YYEKEE (reference sequence). The CDR3 is 14 residues long. V lost 5 bases and J lost 2; bases outside the gene matches: 6. In DNA form, the CDR3 reads TGTGCCAGCAGTGCAACAGGGGCCAACTATGGCTACACCTTC. This translates into CASSATGANYGYTF.

This clone was observed a single time. The chain employs TRBV15 and TRBJ1-4; perhaps TRBD1 as D (6 bases). The CDR3 has 16 amino acids. V was cut by 1 base and J by 3 bases, with 12 bases left in between. Germline-derived CDR1 and CDR2 are LNHNV and YYDKDF (reference sequence). CDR3 residues: CATSRGQGLANEKLFF. In DNA, the CDR3 is TGTGCCACCAGCAGAGGCCAGGGGTTAGCTAATGAAAAACTGTTTTTT.

Only a few counts were recorded for this clone. The chain is built from TRBV23-1 and TRBJ2-7; 9 nucleotides line up with TRBD2. TRBV23-1 is recorded as an ORF, its role being uncertain. Unmatched junction bases numbered 7, after V lost 7 bases and J lost 3 bases. The CDR3 consists of 14 residues. CDR3 region: CASTRGGVSYEQYF. CDR3 coding DNA: TGCGCCAGCACGCGGGGGGGTGTTAGCTACGAGCAGTACTTC.

The chain couples TRBV9 to TRBJ1-5; D call uncertain. V lost 4 bases and J lost 0, with 14 bases in between. CDR3 length: 16 residues. The germline gives CDR1 SGDLS, CDR2 YYNGEE. The CDR3 nucleotides read TGTGCCAGCAGCCCAGATCCGGGGTATAGCAATCAGCCCCAGCATTTT. Translation: CASSPDPGYSNQPQHF.

This rearrangement joins TRBV5-4 to TRBJ2-6, with 9 nucleotides matching TRBD1. The ends lost 2 bases at V and 5 bases at J; junction bases unmatched: 8. Per germline, CDR1 SGHNT and CDR2 YYREEE (reference sequence). The CDR3 is made up of 17 amino acids. The CDR3 nucleotides are TGTGCCAGCAGCTTAAAGATACAGGGGGCAAGGGCCAACGTCCTGACTTTC. This encodes CASSLKIQGARANVLTF.

The chain employs TRBV27 and TRBJ1-2; a weak D match, TRBD1 (6 bases). CDR1 is MNHEY and CDR2 is SMNVEV in the germline V gene (reference sequence). The V gene lost 6 bases and the J gene lost 0 bases, with 14 bases spanning the gap. The CDR3 is 15 residues long. CDR3 sequence: CASRQNRAANYGYTF. CDR3 nucleotides: TGTGCCAGCAGACAAAACAGGGCCGCTAACTATGGCTACACCTTC.

This chain joins TRBV4-2 and TRBJ2-7; 9 bases agree with TRBD1. Germline V gives CDR1 LGHNA, CDR2 YNFKEQ. This CDR3 is built from 16 residues. Unmatched junction bases numbered 4, after V lost 0 bases and J lost 1 base. As DNA, the CDR3 is TGTGCCAGCAGCCAAGATCCTGGACAGGGGTCCTACGAGCAGTACTTC. This translates into CASSQDPGQGSYEQYF.

This clone has just one count. V is TRBV10-2 and J is TRBJ2-3; 14 bases agree with TRBD2. The CDR3 consists of 16 residues. CDR1 and CDR2 (germline): WSHSY, SAAADI. V shed 6 bases, J shed 4 bases, and the junction held 6 bases outside the gene matches. The CDR3 reads CASRLGLAGGADTQYF. The CDR3 DNA reads as TGCGCCAGCAGGCTCGGACTAGCGGGAGGCGCAGATACGCAGTATTTT.

The J gene is TRBJ1-4, the V gene TRBV27; tentative D call: TRBD1 (5 bases). CDR1 and CDR2 (germline): MNHEY, SMNVEV (reference sequence). CDR3 length: 16 amino acids. Between the trimmed V and J ends, which lost 2 bases and 10 bases, there was a span of 20 bases. This chain's CDR3 is CASSLTGLGLGGKLFF. The CDR3 nucleotides are TGTGCCAGCAGTTTAACAGGACTAGGGCTCGGTGGAAAACTGTTTTTT.

V is TRBV9 and J is TRBJ2-3; 8 bases are a match to TRBD2. V lost 9 bases, J lost 2 bases, and 5 bases stayed unmatched. The germline V gene encodes CDR1 SGDLS and CDR2 YYNGEE. The CDR3 has 13 residues. Written as DNA, the CDR3 is TGTGCCACGACTAGCGAAAACACAGATACGCAGTATTTT. Protein product: CATTSENTDTQYF.

The J gene is TRBJ1-5, the V gene TRBV6-5, with a tentative D call TRBD1 (5 bases). Germline V lookup: CDR1 MNHEY, CDR2 SVGAGI. CDR3 size: 13 residues. V was shortened by 6 bases and J by 7 bases, with 13 bases between the two germline ends. Written as DNA, the CDR3 is TGTGCCAGCAGCCAGGGTTTGGGGCAGCCCCAGCATTTT. Its translation: CASSQGLGQPQHF.

The chain combines TRBV7-2 with TRBJ2-1, with D possibly matching TRBD1 (7 bases). The V gene lost 5 bases and the J gene lost 9 bases, with 23 bases spanning the gap. From germline, CDR1 is SGHTA and CDR2 FQGNSA. CDR3 length: 16 residues. CDR3 DNA: TGTGCCAGCAGCGTTCCGGGACTCCAGCAGGGGGTTGAGCAGTTCTTC. Translating gives CASSVPGLQQGVEQFF.

The chain couples TRBV19 to TRBJ2-7, with D maybe TRBD1 (6 bases). V gave up 4 bases and J gave up 0 bases, with 19 bases separating them. The CDR3 consists of 17 residues. The V gene's germline CDR1 is LNHDA and CDR2 SQIVND (reference sequence). The CDR3 sequence: CASSSQGTTGSSYEQYF. DNA of the CDR3: TGTGCCAGTAGTAGCCAGGGGACAACAGGAAGCTCCTACGAGCAGTACTTC.

The genes are TRBV28 and TRBJ1-1; D gene unclear. The CDR3 runs to 12 residues. Germline lookup yields CDR1 MDHEN and CDR2 SYDVKM. Trimming removed 6 bases from V and 10 bases from J, with 15 bases in between. This CDR3 is CASSSPRAGAFF. CDR3 nucleotide sequence: TGTGCCAGCAGCTCGCCGCGGGCTGGAGCTTTCTTT.